The subject of this entry is one T cell receptor (beta chain). Its specificity is unknown. These data originate in a study of T cell clonotyping in hematopoietic cell transplantation. Study conclusions and caveats: At the given depth, recipient repertoires were over 95% de novo clonotypes. After transplant, recipient diversity fell while pathologically expanded clonotypes grew through day 180.

Libraries were prepared by immunoSEQ multiplex PCR; TCRdb keeps only in-frame clonotypes and omits some of them. This sample carries some 76,000 clones, around 96% of them seen once, and the ten largest clones take under 2%. The CDR3 is 18 amino acids. The V and J ends lost 0 bases and 1 base respectively, with 18 bases between them. Germline assignment: CDR1 LGHNA and CDR2 YNFKEQ. The time point is: recipient sample about 28 days before transplant, after cytoreduction. Recipient blood drawn about 28 days pretransplant and days 30, 100, 180 after. This clonotype originated in a woman between 50 and 59 years old with acute myeloid leukemia. Some clones in this sample may be carry-over from other donors' samples. The source material was peripheral blood mononuclear cells, sampled before stem cell transplant. The chain couples TRBV4-2 to TRBJ1-1; TRBD1 might be the D (5 bases). The CDR3 reads CASSQDGVGFGANTEAFF. CDR3 nucleotides: TGTGCCAGCAGCCAAGATGGGGTGGGGTTCGGGGCGAACACTGAAGCTTTCTTT.